Listed below are T cell receptor beta chains from one sample, sequenced in a study of cytomegalovirus exposure and HLA in healthy donors. Profiled with immunoSEQ multiplex PCR; TCRdb holds only in-frame clones, not every one. The repertoire holds 150,000 to 200,000 clones, with roughly 80% as singletons. The specimen was PBMCs. These receptors all stem from a female donor in good health and CMV-seronegative. CDR3s include the opening cysteine and the closing phenylalanine or tryptophan. D genes are given only for firm matches. Clone sizes are given selectively: once, few, many, or a class where the clone is expanded.

D,V,J,size,DNA,CDR3
TRBD1,TRBV19,TRBJ2-7,.,TGTGCCAGCCAAACTTCCGGGACAGGGGCTTCCTACGAGCAGTACTTC,CASQTSGTGASYEQYF
TRBD1,TRBV5-1,TRBJ1-1,once,TGCGCCAGCAGGCGCGGCAGGGGGGTAAACACTGAAGCTTTCTTT,CASRRGRGVNTEAFF
TRBD2,TRBV30,TRBJ2-5,.,TGTGCCTGGAGTAGCGGGACCATGGCCACCCAGTACTTC,CAWSSGTMATQYF
TRBD1,TRBV28,TRBJ2-7,.,TGTGCCAGCAGTTGGGAGGGACAGGGGAAGTACGAGCAGTACTTC,CASSWEGQGKYEQYF
TRBD2,TRBV28,TRBJ2-3,.,TGTGCCACCACTCCGGGACTAGCGGGAGTAAATACGCAGTATTTT,CATTPGLAGVNTQYF
TRBD1,TRBV9,TRBJ1-1,.,TGTGCCAGCAGCGTAGACGGGACAGGGACTGGTGAAGCTTTCTTT,CASSVDGTGTGEAFF
.,TRBV5-1,TRBJ2-7,.,TGCGCCAGCAGCTTGGCACATATGGAGTCCTACGAGCAGTACTTC,CASSLAHMESYEQYF
.,TRBV6-5,TRBJ2-5,.,TGTGCCAGCAGATATCAAGAGACCCAGTACTTC,CASRYQETQYF
.,TRBV11-2,TRBJ1-1,.,TGTGCCAGCACCATATACAGGGATAGAGGCGGCACTGAAGCTTTCTTT,CASTIYRDRGGTEAFF
TRBD2,TRBV5-1,TRBJ2-7,.,TGCGCCAGCAGCTTAGGACTAGCGTGGCACGAGCAGTACTTC,CASSLGLAWHEQYF
.,TRBV9,TRBJ1-2,.,TGTGCCAGCAGTACCCTGGGCGGGCCGTTTAACTATGGCTACACCTTC,CASSTLGGPFNYGYTF
.,TRBV9,TRBJ1-3,.,TGTGCCAGCAGCGTAGCAGGGTCTGGAAACACCATATATTTT,CASSVAGSGNTIYF
.,TRBV12-2,TRBJ2-1,.,TGTGCAAGTCGCTTAATTGAGGGTCGGGACAATGAGCAGTTCTTC,CASRLIEGRDNEQFF
.,TRBV19,TRBJ2-5,.,TGTGCCAGTAGTGTCCGGGACACCTTGCAAGAGACCCAGTACTTC,CASSVRDTLQETQYF
.,TRBV7-8,TRBJ1-2,.,TGTGCCAGCAGCTTCAGGACAGCTAACTATGGCTACACCTTC,CASSFRTANYGYTF
.,TRBV15,TRBJ1-4,once,TGTGCCACCAGCAGAGTGGGAGGGGTAACTAATGAAAAACTGTTTTTT,CATSRVGGVTNEKLFF
.,TRBV28,TRBJ2-1,.,TGTGCCATCCCCGGGACTGGAAACAATGAGCAGTTCTTC,CAIPGTGNNEQFF
.,TRBV28,TRBJ1-1,.,TGTGCCAGCAGCCTCCCCACAGGGCTGACTTTCTTT,CASSLPTGLTFF
TRBD1,TRBV28,TRBJ2-7,.,TGTGCCAGCAGTCGGACAGGGGGAGCCTACGAGCAGTACTTC,CASSRTGGAYEQYF
TRBD2,TRBV9,TRBJ2-3,few,TGTGCCAGCAGCGTCGGACTAGCGGGGGGGCAGGCAGATACGCAGTATTTT,CASSVGLAGGQADTQYF
.,TRBV23-1,TRBJ1-1,.,TGCGCCAGCAGACGCCGAGAGAACACTGAAGCTTTCTTT,CASRRRENTEAFF
.,TRBV5-1,TRBJ2-3,.,TGCGCCAGCAGCTTGGCCGTGGGCGGGGGCACAGATACGCAGTATTTT,CASSLAVGGGTDTQYF
.,TRBV7-3,TRBJ2-4,.,TGTGCCAGCAGCTTATATGAACAGGGAGGGGGGAACATTCAGTACTTC,CASSLYEQGGGNIQYF
TRBD1,TRBV28,TRBJ2-7,few,TGTGCCAGCAGTACTCTAGGGACAGGGGGCACCTACGAGCAGTACTTC,CASSTLGTGGTYEQYF
.,TRBV28,TRBJ1-2,.,TGTGCCAGCACCCTTGCGGGGCCCGCCAATGGCTACACCTTC,CASTLAGPANGYTF
.,TRBV7-9,TRBJ1-2,few,TGTGCCAGCAGCCGTCAGGGGGGCTACACCTTC,CASSRQGGYTF
TRBD2,TRBV7-2,TRBJ2-5,.,TGTGCCAGCAGCCATGATCTAGCGGGGGGGCGTAGGGAGACCCAGTACTTC,CASSHDLAGGRRETQYF
TRBD2,TRBV30,TRBJ2-7,.,TGTGCCTGGAGGAAGGGACTAGCATCCTACGAGCAGTACTTC,CAWRKGLASYEQYF
TRBD2,TRBV4-1,TRBJ2-2,few,TGCGCCAGCAGCCCCCTCGGCCTCGCGGGAGACGACACCGGGGAGCTGTTTTTT,CASSPLGLAGDDTGELFF
.,TRBV25-1,TRBJ1-1,.,TGTGCCAGCAGTGAAGGGCTGAACACTGAAGCTTTCTTT,CASSEGLNTEAFF
.,TRBV25-1,TRBJ1-1,.,TGTGCCAGCAGTGAATATTTCGGGACTGAAGCTTTCTTT,CASSEYFGTEAFF
TRBD1,TRBV7-9,TRBJ2-4,.,TGTGCCAGCAGCTTCAGGGGGCAGGGGTGGAACATTCAGTACTTC,CASSFRGQGWNIQYF
.,TRBV28,TRBJ1-2,.,TGTGCCAGCAGTACGACTACAGAAGCCTATGGCTACACCTTC,CASSTTTEAYGYTF